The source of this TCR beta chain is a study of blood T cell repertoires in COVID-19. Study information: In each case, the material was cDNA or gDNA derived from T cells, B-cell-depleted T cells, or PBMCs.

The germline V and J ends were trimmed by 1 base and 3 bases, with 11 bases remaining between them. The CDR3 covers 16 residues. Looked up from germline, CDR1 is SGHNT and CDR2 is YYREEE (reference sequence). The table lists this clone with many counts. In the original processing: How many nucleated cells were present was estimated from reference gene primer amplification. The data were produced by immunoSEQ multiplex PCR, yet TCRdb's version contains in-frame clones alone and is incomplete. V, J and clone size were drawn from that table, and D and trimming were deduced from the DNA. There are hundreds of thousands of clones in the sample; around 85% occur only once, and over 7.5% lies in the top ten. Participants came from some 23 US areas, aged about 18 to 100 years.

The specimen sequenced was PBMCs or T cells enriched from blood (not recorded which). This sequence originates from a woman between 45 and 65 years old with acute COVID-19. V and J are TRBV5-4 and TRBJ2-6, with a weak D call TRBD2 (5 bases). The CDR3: CASSLKIGGGANVLTF. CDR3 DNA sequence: TGTGCCAGCAGCTTGAAGATAGGAGGTGGGGCCAACGTCCTGACTTTC.